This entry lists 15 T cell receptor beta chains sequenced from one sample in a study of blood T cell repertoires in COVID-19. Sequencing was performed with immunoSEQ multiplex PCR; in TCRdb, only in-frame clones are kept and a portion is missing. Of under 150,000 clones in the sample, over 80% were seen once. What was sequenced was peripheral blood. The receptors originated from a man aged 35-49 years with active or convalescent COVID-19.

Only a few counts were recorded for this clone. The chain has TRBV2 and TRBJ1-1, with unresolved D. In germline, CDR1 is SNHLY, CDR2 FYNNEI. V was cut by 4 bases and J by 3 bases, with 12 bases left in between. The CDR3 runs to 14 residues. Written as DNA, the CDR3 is TGTGCCAGCAGTGTGCGGTACTCGGACACTGAAGCTTTCTTT. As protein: CASSVRYSDTEAFF.

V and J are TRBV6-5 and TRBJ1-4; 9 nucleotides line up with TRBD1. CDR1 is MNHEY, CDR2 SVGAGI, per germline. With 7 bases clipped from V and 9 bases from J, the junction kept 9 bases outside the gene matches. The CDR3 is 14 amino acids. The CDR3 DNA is TGTGCCAGCACCGAAGGACAGGGGAGCCAAAAACTGTTTTTT. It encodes CASTEGQGSQKLFF.

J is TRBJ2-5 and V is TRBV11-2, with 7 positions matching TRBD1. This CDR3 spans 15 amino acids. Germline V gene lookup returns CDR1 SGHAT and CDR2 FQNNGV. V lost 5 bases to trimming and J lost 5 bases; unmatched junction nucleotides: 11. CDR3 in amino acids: CASSQESTGMETQYF. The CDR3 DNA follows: TGTGCCAGCAGCCAGGAGTCGACAGGGATGGAGACCCAGTACTTC.

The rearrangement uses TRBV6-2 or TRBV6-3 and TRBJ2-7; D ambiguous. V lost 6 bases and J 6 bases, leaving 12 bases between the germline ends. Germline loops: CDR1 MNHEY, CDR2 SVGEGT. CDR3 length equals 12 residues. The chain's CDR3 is CASSSPLREQYF. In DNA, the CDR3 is TGTGCCAGCAGCTCCCCCCTCCGCGAGCAGTACTTC.

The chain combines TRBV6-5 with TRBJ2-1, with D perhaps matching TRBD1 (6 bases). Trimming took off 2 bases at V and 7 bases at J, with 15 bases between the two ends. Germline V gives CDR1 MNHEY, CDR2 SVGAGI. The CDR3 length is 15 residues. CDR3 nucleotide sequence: TGTGCCAGCAGTTACAGGACAGAGAGATCAAATGAGCAGTTCTTC. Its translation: CASSYRTERSNEQFF.

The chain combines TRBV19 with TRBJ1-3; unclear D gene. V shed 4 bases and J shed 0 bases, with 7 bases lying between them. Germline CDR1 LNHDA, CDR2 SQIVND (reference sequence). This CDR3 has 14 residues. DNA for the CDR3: TGTGCCAGTAGTACCGGGATCTCTGGAAACACCATATATTTT. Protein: CASSTGISGNTIYF. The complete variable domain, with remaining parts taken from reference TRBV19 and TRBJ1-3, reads DGGITQSPKYLFRKEGQNVTLSCEQNLNHDAMYWYRQDPGQGLRLIYYSQIVNDFQKGDIAEGYSVSREKKESFPLTVTSAQKNPTAFYLCASSTGISGNTIYFGEGSWLTVV.

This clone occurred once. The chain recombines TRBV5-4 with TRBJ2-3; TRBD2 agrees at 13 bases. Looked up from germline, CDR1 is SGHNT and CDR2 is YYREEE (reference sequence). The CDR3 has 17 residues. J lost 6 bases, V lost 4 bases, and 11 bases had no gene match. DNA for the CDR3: TGTGCCAGCAGCGAAGGGGGCCCGGGACTAGCGGGGGATACGCAGTATTTT. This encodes CASSEGGPGLAGDTQYF.

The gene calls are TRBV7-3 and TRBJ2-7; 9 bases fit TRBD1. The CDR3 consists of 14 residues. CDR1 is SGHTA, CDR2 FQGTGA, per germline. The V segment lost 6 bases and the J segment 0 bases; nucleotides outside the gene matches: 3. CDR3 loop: CASSPDRGSYEQYF. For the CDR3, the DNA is TGTGCCAGCAGTCCGGACAGGGGCTCCTACGAGCAGTACTTC.

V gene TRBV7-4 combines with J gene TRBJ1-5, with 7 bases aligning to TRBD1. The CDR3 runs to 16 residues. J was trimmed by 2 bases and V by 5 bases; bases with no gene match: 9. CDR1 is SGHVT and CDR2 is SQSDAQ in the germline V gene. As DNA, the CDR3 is TGTGCCAGCAGCCATCCTCAGGGGGATCGCAATCAGCCCCAGCATTTT. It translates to CASSHPQGDRNQPQHF.

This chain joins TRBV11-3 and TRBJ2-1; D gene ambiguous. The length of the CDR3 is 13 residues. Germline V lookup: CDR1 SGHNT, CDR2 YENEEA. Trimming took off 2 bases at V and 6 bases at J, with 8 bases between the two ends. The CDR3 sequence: CASSLSVFNEQFF. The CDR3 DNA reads TGTGCCAGCAGCTTATCGGTTTTCAATGAGCAGTTCTTC.

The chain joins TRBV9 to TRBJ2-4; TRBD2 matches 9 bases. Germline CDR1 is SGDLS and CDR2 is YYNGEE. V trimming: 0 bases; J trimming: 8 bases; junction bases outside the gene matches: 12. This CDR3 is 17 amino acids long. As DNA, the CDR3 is TGTGCCAGCAGCGTAGTTGGTAGCGGGGGCGCACGCGACATTCAGTACTTC. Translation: CASSVVGSGGARDIQYF.

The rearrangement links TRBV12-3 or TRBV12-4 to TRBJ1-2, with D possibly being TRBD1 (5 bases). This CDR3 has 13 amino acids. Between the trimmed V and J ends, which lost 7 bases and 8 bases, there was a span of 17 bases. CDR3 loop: CASTWGGARGYTF. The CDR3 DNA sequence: TGTGCCAGCACCTGGGGAGGGGCGAGGGGCTACACCTTC.

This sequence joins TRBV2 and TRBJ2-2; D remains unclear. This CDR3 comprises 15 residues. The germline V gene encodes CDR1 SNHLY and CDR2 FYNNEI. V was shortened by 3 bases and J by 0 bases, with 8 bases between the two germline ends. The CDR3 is CASSDGRANTGELFF. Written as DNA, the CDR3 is TGTGCCAGCAGTGATGGGCGCGCGAACACCGGGGAGCTGTTTTTT.

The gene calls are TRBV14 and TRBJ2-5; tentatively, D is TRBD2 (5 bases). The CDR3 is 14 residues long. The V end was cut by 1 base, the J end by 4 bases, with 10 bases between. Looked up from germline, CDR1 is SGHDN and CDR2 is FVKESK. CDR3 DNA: TGTGCCAGCAGCCAAGGGCATGAGGGAGAGACCCAGTACTTC. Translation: CASSQGHEGETQYF. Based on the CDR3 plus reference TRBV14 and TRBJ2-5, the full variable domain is EAGVTQFPSHSVIEKGQTVTLRCDPISGHDNLYWYRRVMGKEIKFLLHFVKESKQDESGMPNNRFLAERTGGTYSTLKVQPAELEDSGVYFCASSQGHEGETQYFGPGTRLLVL.

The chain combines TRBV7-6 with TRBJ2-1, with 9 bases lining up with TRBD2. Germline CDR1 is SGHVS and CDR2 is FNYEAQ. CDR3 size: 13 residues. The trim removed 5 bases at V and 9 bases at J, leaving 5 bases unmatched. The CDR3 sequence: CASSAGLALEQFF. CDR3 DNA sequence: TGTGCCAGCAGCGCCGGACTAGCGCTTGAGCAGTTCTTC. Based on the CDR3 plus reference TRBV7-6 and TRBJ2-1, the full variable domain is GAGVSQSPRYKVTKRGQDVALRCDPISGHVSLYWYRQALGQGPEFLTYFNYEAQQDKSGLPNDRFSAERPEGSISTLTIQRTEQRDSAMYRCASSAGLALEQFFGPGTRLTVL.